This TCR beta chain emerged from a study of CD8+ T cells in alopecia areata. Sequencing templates came from extracted RNA that was reverse transcribed into cDNA. Libraries were prepared by immunoSEQ multiplex PCR; TCRdb keeps only in-frame clonotypes and omits some of them. The sample consists of over 200,000 clones, roughly 64% of them appearing once. Stated treatment: oral pan-JAK inhibitor, 5-10 mg twice daily. Peripheral blood and lesional scalp punch biopsies came from alopecia areata patients. In this sample, this clone turned up a few times. Per the germline V gene, CDR1 is SQVTM and CDR2 is ANQGSEA. The ends were cut back, 6 bases at V and 3 bases at J, with 11 bases in the middle. CDR3 length: 12 amino acids.

The chain uses TRBV29-1 and TRBJ1-1; tentative D call: TRBD1 (6 bases). This receptor was obtained from a human donor with alopecia areata. Source: CD4+ T cells sorted from blood, taken at week 4, from a patient treated with tofacitinib. Here the CDR3 DNA reads TGCAGCGTCGCAGACAGGTACACTGAAGCTTTCTTT. Translation gives CSVADRYTEAFF.